Listed here is a single T cell receptor beta chain. What it binds is not known. Per the germline V gene, CDR1 is SGHTA and CDR2 is FQGNSA. With V trimmed by 3 bases and J by 3 bases, 4 bases remained unmatched. The CDR3 contains 16 residues. The PCR was carried out with 60 Vbeta primers and 13 Jbeta primers. TCRdb's table, derived via immunoSEQ multiplex PCR, lists solely in-frame clones and lacks some. The profile shows roughly 160,000 clones, over 75% of them singletons. These data originate in a study of cytomegalovirus exposure and HLA in healthy donors. General study points: Reported performance of the classifier showed diagnosis of cytomegalovirus status with high specificity and sensitivity. It was likely that a cluster of highly shared sequence variants was a sequencing artifact.

Sequenced sample: PBMCs. The TCR comes from a woman aged 50 to 65 in good health and CMV-seropositive. The gene calls are TRBV7-2 and TRBJ2-1, with TRBD1 matching over 11 bases. CDR3 loop: CASSFAGTGGYNEQFF. The CDR3 DNA is TGTGCCAGCAGCTTTGCCGGGACAGGGGGCTACAATGAGCAGTTCTTC.